Each of the 7 T cell receptor beta chains below was sequenced from the same sample in a study of shared clonotypes between healthy human individuals. Sequenced by immunoSEQ multiplex PCR; TCRdb stores in-frame clones only, minus some. The sample consists of 2 million to 2.5 million clones, around 95% of them appearing once. Sequencing input: naive CD4+ T cells sorted from blood. Indicated subset: CD45RA+ positively selected. These receptors came from a man between 18 and 35 years old in good health.

The chain employs TRBV6-1 and TRBJ1-2, with 8 bases lining up with TRBD1. Germline V gene lookup returns CDR1 MNHNS and CDR2 SASEGT. After removal of 1 base from V and 5 bases from J, the junction contained 3 bases not matched to a gene. The CDR3 contains 14 residues. CDR3 residues: CASSEDRGKYGYTF. CDR3 nucleotide sequence: TGTGCCAGCAGTGAAGACAGGGGGAAGTATGGCTACACCTTC.

The chain carries TRBV10-3 and TRBJ2-5; D unclear. The germline V gene has CDR1 ENHRY and CDR2 SYGVKD. The CDR3 length is 14 residues. The V gene lost 6 bases and the J gene lost 5 bases, with 16 bases spanning the gap. The CDR3 spells CAISSLRTGETQYF. The CDR3 bases are TGTGCCATCAGCTCCTTGCGGACCGGGGAGACCCAGTACTTC.

This chain uses TRBV15 with TRBJ2-2; D is unresolved. Looked up from germline, CDR1 is LNHNV and CDR2 is YYDKDF (reference sequence). The CDR3 is made up of 16 amino acids. Trimming took 0 bases from V and 6 from J, leaving 14 bases between them. CDR3: CATSRDPLGQAGELFF. The CDR3 coding sequence is TGTGCCACCAGCAGAGATCCGCTCGGGCAGGCCGGGGAGCTGTTTTTT.

The CDR3 DNA reads as TGCGCCAGCAGCCCCATACCGGGACAGTCCTACAATGAGCAGTTCTTC. It codes for CASSPIPGQSYNEQFF. This chain joins TRBV5-1 and TRBJ2-1; 7 nucleotides line up with TRBD1. From germline, CDR1 is SGHRS and CDR2 YFSETQ. This CDR3 is 16 amino acids long. The V gene end was trimmed by 4 bases and the J gene end by 1 base; junction bases not matched to a gene: 8.

With respect to this clone: Likely a read error: the CDR3 ends without its conserved phenylalanine or tryptophan. The DNA is left out, because the CDR3 cannot be placed on it with certainty; the CDR3 is given as TCRdb lists it. J is TRBJ2-2 and V is TRBV21-1; the table names TRBD2, a call not compared with the DNA. TRBV21-1 is a pseudogene locus. The CDR3 comprises 10 residues, both ends counted. This CDR3 is CASLTGYQAE.

The V gene is TRBV18, the J gene TRBJ1-2; D gene ambiguous. This CDR3 region has 17 residues. The V end was cut by 2 bases, the J end by 5 bases, with 21 bases between. Germline values: CDR1 KGHSH, CDR2 LQKENI. The CDR3 coding sequence is TGTGCCAGCTCACCAGTCCCGTTCTGGAGAGAGGAGTATGGCTACACCTTC. Protein sequence: CASSPVPFWREEYGYTF.

This rearrangement joins TRBV7-2 to TRBJ2-1, with 10 nucleotides matching TRBD2. This CDR3 spans 14 amino acids. The germline gives CDR1 SGHTA, CDR2 FQGNSA. Trimming removed 3 bases from V and 12 bases from J; junction bases left unmatched: 8. The CDR3 protein is CASSLSSGSSGQFF. The DNA for the CDR3 is TGTGCCAGCAGCTTGTCTAGCGGGAGCTCGGGGCAGTTCTTC. Looking up the rest from reference TRBV7-2 and TRBJ2-1 gives the full variable domain: GAGVSQSPSNKVTEKGKDVELRCDPISGHTALYWYRQSLGQGLEFLIYFQGNSAPDKSGLPSDRFSAERTGGSVSTLTIQRTQQEDSAVYLCASSLSSGSSGQFFGPGTRLTVL.